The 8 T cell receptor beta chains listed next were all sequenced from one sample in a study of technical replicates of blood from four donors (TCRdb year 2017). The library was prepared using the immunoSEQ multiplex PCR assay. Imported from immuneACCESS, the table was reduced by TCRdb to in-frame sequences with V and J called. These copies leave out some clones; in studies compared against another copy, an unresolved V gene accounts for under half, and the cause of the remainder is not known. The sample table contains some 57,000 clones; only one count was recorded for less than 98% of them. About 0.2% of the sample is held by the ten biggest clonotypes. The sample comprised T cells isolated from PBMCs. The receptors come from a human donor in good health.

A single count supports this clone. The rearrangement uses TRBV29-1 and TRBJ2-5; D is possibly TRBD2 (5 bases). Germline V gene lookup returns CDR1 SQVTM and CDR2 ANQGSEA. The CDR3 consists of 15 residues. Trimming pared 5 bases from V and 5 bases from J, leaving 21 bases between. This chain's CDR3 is CSVSMGAVMVETQYF. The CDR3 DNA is TGCAGCGTTTCTATGGGAGCGGTGATGGTGGAGACCCAGTACTTC. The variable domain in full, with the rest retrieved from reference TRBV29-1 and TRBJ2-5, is SAVISQKPSRDICQRGTSLTIQCQVDSQVTMMFWYRQQPGQSLTLIATANQGSEATYESGFVIDKFPISRPNLTFSTLTVSNMSPEDSSIYLCSVSMGAVMVETQYFGPGTRLLVL.

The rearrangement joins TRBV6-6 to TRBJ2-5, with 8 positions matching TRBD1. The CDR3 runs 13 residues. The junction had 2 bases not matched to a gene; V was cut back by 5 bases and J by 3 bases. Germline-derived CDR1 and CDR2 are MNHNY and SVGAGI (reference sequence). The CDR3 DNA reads TGTGCCAGCAGTGGACAGGGAAAAGAGACCCAGTACTTC. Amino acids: CASSGQGKETQYF.

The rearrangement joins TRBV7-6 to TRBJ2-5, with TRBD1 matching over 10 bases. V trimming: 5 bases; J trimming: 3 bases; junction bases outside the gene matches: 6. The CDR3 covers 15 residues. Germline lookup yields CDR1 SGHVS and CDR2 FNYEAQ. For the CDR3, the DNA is TGTGCCAGCAGCCTCCTTGGGACAGGGGAAGAGACCCAGTACTTC. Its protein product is CASSLLGTGEETQYF. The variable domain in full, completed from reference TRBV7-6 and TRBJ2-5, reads GAGVSQSPRYKVTKRGQDVALRCDPISGHVSLYWYRQALGQGPEFLTYFNYEAQQDKSGLPNDRFSAERPEGSISTLTIQRTEQRDSAMYRCASSLLGTGEETQYFGPGTRLLVL.

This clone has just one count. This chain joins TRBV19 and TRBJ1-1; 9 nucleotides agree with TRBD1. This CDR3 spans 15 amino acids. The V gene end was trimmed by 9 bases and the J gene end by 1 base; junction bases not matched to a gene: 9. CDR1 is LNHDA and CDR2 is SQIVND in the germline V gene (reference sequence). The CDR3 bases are TGTGCCAGCCAGACTACAGGGGGCCGGAACACTGAAGCTTTCTTT. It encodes CASQTTGGRNTEAFF.

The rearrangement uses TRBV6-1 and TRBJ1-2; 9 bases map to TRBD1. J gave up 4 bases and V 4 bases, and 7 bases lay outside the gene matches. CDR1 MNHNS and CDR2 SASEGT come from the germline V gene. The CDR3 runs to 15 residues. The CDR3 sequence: CASSVETGGGYGYTF. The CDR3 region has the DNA TGTGCCAGCAGTGTAGAGACAGGGGGTGGCTATGGCTACACCTTC.

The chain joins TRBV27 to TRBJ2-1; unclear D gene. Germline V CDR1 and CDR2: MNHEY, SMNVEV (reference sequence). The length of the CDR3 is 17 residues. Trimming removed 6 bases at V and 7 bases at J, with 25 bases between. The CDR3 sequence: CASSPPRGPSARNEQFF. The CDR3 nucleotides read TGTGCCAGCAGCCCCCCGCGCGGTCCAAGTGCTAGGAATGAGCAGTTCTTC.

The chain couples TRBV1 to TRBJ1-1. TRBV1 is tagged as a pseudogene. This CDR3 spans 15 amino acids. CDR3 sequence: CTSSQKCEGAYEAFF. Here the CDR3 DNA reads TGCACCAGCAGCCAGAAATGTGAGGGAGCATATGAAGCTTTCTTT.

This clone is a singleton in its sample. CDR3 loop: CASSARVGNSPLHF. The CDR3 coding sequence is TGTGCCAGCAGTGCTAGAGTAGGTAATTCACCCCTCCACTTT. V gene TRBV2 combines with J gene TRBJ1-6; D gene ambiguous. V was trimmed by 4 bases and J by 6 bases, leaving 10 bases between them. This CDR3 contains 14 residues. In germline, CDR1 is SNHLY, CDR2 FYNNEI. The variable domain in full, with the rest retrieved from reference TRBV2 and TRBJ1-6, is EPEVTQTPSHQVTQMGQEVILRCVPISNHLYFYWYRQILGQKVEFLVSFYNNEISEKSEIFDDQFSVERPDGSNFTLKIRSTKLEDSAMYFCASSARVGNSPLHFGNGTRLTVT.